Presented here are 29 T cell receptor beta chains from one specimen sequenced in a study of T cells after yellow fever vaccination. TCRdb itself ran the 5' RACE reads through MiXCR, one entry per CDR3 protein. The sample records 300,000 to 400,000 distinct CDR3 sequences, roughly 8.7% being singletons. This specimen was PBMCs, taken on the day of the first yellow fever vaccination. These receptors all come from a man aged 18-30 years who received the YFV17D yellow fever vaccine.

The chain uses TRBV12-3 or TRBV12-4 and TRBJ2-1; perhaps TRBD1 as D (6 bases). V was trimmed by 5 bases and J by 11 bases, leaving 13 bases between them. There are 12 residues in the CDR3. The CDR3 sequence is CASSQRGMKQFF. CDR3 sequence (DNA): TGTGCCAGCAGTCAAAGGGGGATGAAGCAGTTCTTC.

In this sample, this clonotype turned up a few times. The chain carries TRBV5-5 and TRBJ1-2, with 8 bases aligning to TRBD1. The V gene end was trimmed by 2 bases and the J gene end by 6 bases; junction bases not matched to a gene: 6. CDR1 and CDR2 from the germline V gene are SGHKS and YYEKEE (reference sequence). The CDR3 runs 14 residues. The CDR3 sequence is CASSLRTGNNGYTF. CDR3 coding DNA: TGTGCCAGCAGCTTAAGGACAGGGAACAATGGCTACACCTTC.

The chain links TRBV5-1 to TRBJ2-2; D is ambiguous. Germline V gene data show CDR1 as SGHRS and CDR2 as YFSETQ. The CDR3 covers 15 residues. Deletions cut 0 bases from V and 4 bases from J, with 10 bases between. DNA of the CDR3: TGCGCCAGCAGCTTGGGTATCCGCTTCACCGGGGAGCTGTTTTTT. It translates to CASSLGIRFTGELFF. Full variable domain (remainder filled in from reference TRBV5-1 and TRBJ2-2): KAGVTQTPRYLIKTRGQQVTLSCSPISGHRSVSWYQQTPGQGLQFLFEYFSETQRNKGNFPGRFSGRQFSNSRSEMNVSTLELGDSALYLCASSLGIRFTGELFFGEGSRLTVL.

This chain connects TRBV6-2 or TRBV6-3 to TRBJ1-5; D gene uncertain. Trimming left V 5 bases short and J 0 bases short, with 11 bases between. This CDR3 has 15 amino acids. Per the germline V gene, CDR1 is MNHEY and CDR2 is SVGEGT. The CDR3 DNA is TGTGCCAGCAGTCCCCCCAGTTTTAGCAATCAGCCCCAGCATTTT. Translation gives CASSPPSFSNQPQHF.

This clonotype was counted only a few times. This CDR3 is CASSLDGGATTDTQYF. CDR3 coding DNA: TGTGCCAGCAGCCTTGACGGGGGGGCTACCACAGATACGCAGTATTTT. V is TRBV7-3 and J is TRBJ2-3; 8 positions match TRBD2. J was trimmed by 2 bases and V by 5 bases; bases with no gene match: 9. Germline V gene data show CDR1 as SGHTA and CDR2 as FQGTGA. The CDR3 length is 16 residues.

The chain has TRBV7-2 and TRBJ1-1; D remains ambiguous. Germline V gene lookup returns CDR1 SGHTA and CDR2 FQGNSA. Trimming took 5 bases from V and 10 from J, leaving 20 bases between them. The CDR3 covers 14 residues. The CDR3 bases are TGTGCCAGCAGCCCAGAACTGGGAACGATGAGAGCTTTCTTT. Protein: CASSPELGTMRAFF.

The J gene is TRBJ2-3, the V gene TRBV7-9; 7 bases line up with TRBD1. The V gene's germline CDR1 is SEHNR and CDR2 FQNEAQ (reference sequence). CDR3 length: 14 residues. Losses at the gene ends were 5 bases for V and 6 bases for J; bases not matched to a gene: 8. In DNA, the CDR3 is TGTGCCAGCAGCCCCCGACAGGGTTGGGATACGCAGTATTTT. It translates to CASSPRQGWDTQYF.

This clonotype was observed at least ten times. The chain joins TRBV12-3 or TRBV12-4 to TRBJ2-7, with D perhaps TRBD1 (6 bases). The CDR3 has 12 amino acids. V lost 6 bases and J lost 3, with 9 bases in between. CDR3: CASSRGGYEQYF. The CDR3 coding sequence is TGTGCCAGCAGCCGAGGGGGCTACGAGCAGTACTTC.

The rearrangement uses TRBV2 and TRBJ2-7; D gene ambiguous. Germline V gene sequence: CDR1 SNHLY, CDR2 FYNNEI. This CDR3 has 11 amino acids. CDR3 region: CASILLDGSNV. CDR3 DNA sequence: TGTGCCAGCATCCTTCTGGACGGAAGTAATGTC.

The chain is built from TRBV29-1 and TRBJ2-3; D is uncertain. Germline V gene sequence: CDR1 SQVTM, CDR2 ANQGSEA. The CDR3 extends over 10 amino acids. The V gene lost 3 bases and the J gene lost 4 bases, with 2 bases spanning the gap. The CDR3 spells CSVESDTQYF. In DNA, the CDR3 is TGCAGCGTTGAGTCAGATACGCAGTATTTT.

This clonotype was counted between two and nine times. V is TRBV7-8 and J is TRBJ2-1; 9 bases line up with TRBD1. V dropped 5 bases and J dropped 5; count of bases not matched to a gene: 4. The V gene's germline CDR1 is SGHVS and CDR2 FQNEAQ. This CDR3 has 14 residues. The CDR3 protein is CASSPGTGNNEQFF. CDR3 nucleotides: TGTGCCAGCAGCCCAGGGACAGGGAACAATGAGCAGTTCTTC.

In this sample, this clonotype turned up a few times. The genes are TRBV5-1 and TRBJ2-1, with 8 bases aligning to TRBD2. Losses at the gene ends were 6 bases for V and 8 bases for J; bases not matched to a gene: 10. Germline CDR1 and CDR2: SGHRS and YFSETQ. The length of the CDR3 is 14 residues. CDR3 protein: CASTPFTGGDEQFF. CDR3 DNA: TGCGCCAGCACCCCCTTTACCGGGGGGGATGAGCAGTTCTTC.

Ten or more counts support this clonotype. The chain is built from TRBV20-1 and TRBJ2-7; the match to TRBD1 covers 9 bases. V trimming: 1 base; J trimming: 6 bases; junction bases outside the gene matches: 10. Germline V CDR1 and CDR2: DFQATT, SNEGSKA (reference sequence). The CDR3 loop spans 15 amino acids. The CDR3, as DNA: TGCAGTGCTAGAGGTGGGACAGGGAGTGAGTTCGAGCAGTACTTC. It codes for CSARGGTGSEFEQYF.

This clonotype was seen more than once but under ten times. CDR3 residues: CASSLGVGGTEAFF. The CDR3, as DNA: TGTGCCAGCAGCTTAGGAGTCGGGGGGACTGAAGCTTTCTTT. The gene calls are TRBV7-9 and TRBJ1-1; possible D gene TRBD1, 5 bases. Germline CDR1 is SEHNR and CDR2 is FQNEAQ (reference sequence). The CDR3 sequence is 14 residues long. Trimming shortened V by 1 base and J by 5 bases, and 11 bases separated the two germline ends.

This clonotype was found many times. The chain recombines TRBV4-3 with TRBJ2-5; 9 bases match TRBD1. With V trimmed by 4 bases and J by 4 bases, 4 bases remained unmatched. In germline, CDR1 is LGHNA, CDR2 YSLEER. This CDR3 comprises 14 residues. The CDR3 region has the DNA TGCGCCAGCAGCCGGGACAGGGTGAGAGAGACCCAGTACTTC. It codes for CASSRDRVRETQYF.

This clonotype was seen a handful of times. The V and J genes are TRBV5-1 and TRBJ2-7; the match to TRBD1 covers 8 bases. This CDR3 has 15 residues. Germline V gene sequence: CDR1 SGHRS, CDR2 YFSETQ. The J segment lost 4 bases and the V segment lost 4 bases, leaving 10 bases of the junction unmatched. The CDR3 loop reads CASSPGGQAIYEQYF. CDR3 DNA sequence: TGCGCCAGCAGCCCTGGGGGACAGGCGATTTACGAGCAGTACTTC. Based on the CDR3 plus reference TRBV5-1 and TRBJ2-7, the full variable domain is KAGVTQTPRYLIKTRGQQVTLSCSPISGHRSVSWYQQTPGQGLQFLFEYFSETQRNKGNFPGRFSGRQFSNSRSEMNVSTLELGDSALYLCASSPGGQAIYEQYFGPGTRLTVT.

This clonotype was detected a few times. The V call is TRBV28, the J call TRBJ1-1, with D unclear. The CDR3 runs to 12 residues. V was clipped by 3 bases and J by 8 bases, with 10 bases between them. The germline V gene encodes CDR1 MDHEN and CDR2 SYDVKM. The chain's CDR3 is CASSLGYKEAFF. CDR3 in DNA: TGTGCCAGCAGTTTGGGGTATAAGGAAGCTTTCTTT.

The chain joins TRBV30 to TRBJ1-2; the D gene is possibly TRBD1 (5 bases). The V end lost 3 bases, the J end lost 8 bases, and 13 bases lay between the germline ends. The germline gives CDR1 GTSNPN, CDR2 SVGIG (reference sequence). The CDR3 totals 12 residues. CDR3 DNA sequence: TGTGCCTGGAGAGCCCAGGGCGACGGCTACACCTTC. Amino acid sequence: CAWRAQGDGYTF.

This chain uses TRBV24-1 with TRBJ2-7, with D possibly called TRBD1 or TRBD2 (5 bases each). Trimming stripped 5 bases from V and 3 bases from J, with 16 bases between. Germline lookup yields CDR1 KGHDR and CDR2 SFDVKD. This CDR3 is 15 amino acids long. The CDR3 DNA reads as TGTGCCACCAGTGGGGGCAGGGAGTCAATCTACGAGCAGTACGTC. Amino acid sequence: CATSGGRESIYEQYV.

This clonotype has only a few counts. The chain links TRBV4-1 to TRBJ2-5; 13 bases align to TRBD2. The CDR3 covers 16 residues. The V gene's germline CDR1 is MGHRA and CDR2 YSYEKL. The V and J ends lost 3 bases and 4 bases, in that order; junction bases with no gene match: 5. The CDR3, as DNA: TGCGCCAGCAGCCAGACTAGCGGGGGGAGGGGAGAGACCCAGTACTTC. Its translation is CASSQTSGGRGETQYF.

This clonotype turned up a few times. The J gene is TRBJ2-2, the V gene TRBV2, with 10 bases fitting TRBD1. V trimming: 6 bases; J trimming: 10 bases; junction bases outside the gene matches: 11. The germline V gene has CDR1 SNHLY and CDR2 FYNNEI. The CDR3 loop spans 15 amino acids. In DNA form, the CDR3 reads TGTGCCAGCAGGTGGGACAGGGGATCTTTCCAGGAGCTGTTTTTT. Protein product: CASRWDRGSFQELFF.

The chain carries TRBV4-1 and TRBJ1-1; D uncertain. Germline CDR1 is MGHRA and CDR2 is YSYEKL. The CDR3 has 13 residues. The V and J ends lost 0 bases and 6 bases respectively, with 8 bases between them. DNA for the CDR3: TGCGCCAGCAGCCAAGATAGGTGGCCTGAAGCTTTCTTT. Protein: CASSQDRWPEAFF.

This clonotype has a count of ten or more. The genes are TRBV10-3 and TRBJ2-3, with 9 bases aligning to TRBD2. This CDR3 comprises 15 residues. The junction had 4 bases not matched to a gene; V was cut back by 3 bases and J by 3 bases. Germline loops: CDR1 ENHRY, CDR2 SYGVKD. CDR3: CAISDASGVTDTQYF. CDR3 in DNA: TGTGCCATCAGTGATGCTAGCGGGGTGACAGATACGCAGTATTTT.

This clonotype has ten or more counts. This chain joins TRBV6-1 and TRBJ1-2; D perhaps matches TRBD1 (6 bases). Trimming took 6 bases from V and 6 from J, leaving 20 bases between them. CDR1 MNHNS and CDR2 SASEGT come from the germline V gene. CDR3 length: 15 residues. CDR3 residues: CASRAPGGRVDGYTF. The CDR3 DNA reads as TGTGCCAGCAGAGCCCCTGGGGGGCGGGTCGATGGCTACACCTTC.

This clonotype was detected many times. This chain links TRBV7-9 with TRBJ1-1; D gene uncertain. From germline, CDR1 is SEHNR and CDR2 FQNEAQ (reference sequence). V was pared by 3 bases and J by 3 bases, with 8 bases between. The CDR3 spans 13 residues. As DNA, the CDR3 is TGTGCCAGCAGCTTCGTCGAGGACACTGAAGCTTTCTTT. It specifies CASSFVEDTEAFF.

The genes are TRBV20-1 and TRBJ2-5, with D perhaps matching TRBD1 (5 bases). The CDR3 is made up of 14 amino acids. CDR1 and CDR2 (germline): DFQATT, SNEGSKA (reference sequence). Between the trimmed V and J ends, which lost 0 bases and 7 bases, there was a span of 15 bases. This CDR3 reads CSARETASLGTQYF. CDR3 nucleotides: TGCAGTGCTAGAGAGACAGCATCTTTAGGGACCCAGTACTTC.

In its sample, this clonotype was seen a few times. This sequence joins TRBV5-4 and TRBJ2-5, with D possibly matching TRBD1 (6 bases). V was shortened by 4 bases and J by 3 bases, with 19 bases between the two germline ends. This CDR3 has 16 amino acids. Germline V gives CDR1 SGHNT, CDR2 YYREEE (reference sequence). As DNA, the CDR3 is TGTGCCAGCAGCGCTGGGACAAGAGGAACAGAAGAGACCCAGTACTTC. Encoded protein: CASSAGTRGTEETQYF.

This clonotype showed up many times. V usage is TRBV28 and J usage is TRBJ2-3, with TRBD1 matching over 7 bases. Trimming removed 8 bases from V and 2 bases from J; junction bases left unmatched: 7. Germline V gene sequence: CDR1 MDHEN, CDR2 SYDVKM. This CDR3 spans 14 amino acids. The CDR3: CASDRVGVTDTQYF. The CDR3, as DNA: TGTGCCAGCGACAGGGTTGGGGTCACAGATACGCAGTATTTT.

The J gene is TRBJ2-2, the V gene TRBV24-1; D is unresolved. Looked up from germline, CDR1 is KGHDR and CDR2 is SFDVKD. The V and J ends lost 1 base and 6 bases respectively, with 2 bases between them. This CDR3 spans 12 amino acids. CDR3 loop: CATSDFSGELFF. In nucleotides, the CDR3 is TGTGCCACCAGTGATTTTTCCGGGGAGCTGTTTTTT.